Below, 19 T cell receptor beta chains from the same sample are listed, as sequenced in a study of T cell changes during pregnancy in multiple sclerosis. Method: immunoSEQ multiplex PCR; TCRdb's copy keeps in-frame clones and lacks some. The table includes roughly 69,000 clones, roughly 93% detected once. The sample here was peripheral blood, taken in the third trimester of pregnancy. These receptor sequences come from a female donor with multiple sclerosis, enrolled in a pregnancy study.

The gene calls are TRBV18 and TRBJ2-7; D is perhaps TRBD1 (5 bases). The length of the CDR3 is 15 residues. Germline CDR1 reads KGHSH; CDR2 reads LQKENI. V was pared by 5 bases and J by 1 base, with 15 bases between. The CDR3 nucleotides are TGTGCCAGCTCAATATCAGGGTCGCAGTCCTACGAGCAGTACTTC. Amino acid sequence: CASSISGSQSYEQYF. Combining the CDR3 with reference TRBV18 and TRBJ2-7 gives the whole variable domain NAGVMQNPRHLVRRRGQEARLRCSPMKGHSHVYWYRQLPEEGLKFMVYLQKENIIDESGMPKERFSAEFPKEGPSILRIQQVVRGDSAAYFCASSISGSQSYEQYFGPGTRLTVT.

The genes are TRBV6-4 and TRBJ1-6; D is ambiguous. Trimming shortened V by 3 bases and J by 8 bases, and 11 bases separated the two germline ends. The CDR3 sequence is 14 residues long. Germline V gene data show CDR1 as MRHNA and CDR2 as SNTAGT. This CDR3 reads CASSEEDGDSPLHF. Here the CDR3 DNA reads TGTGCCAGCAGTGAGGAGGATGGAGATTCACCCCTCCACTTT.

The chain's CDR3 is CASSVMGAWNSPLHF. As DNA, the CDR3 is TGTGCCAGCAGCGTCATGGGGGCCTGGAATTCACCCCTCCACTTT. V usage is TRBV9 and J usage is TRBJ1-6; D might be TRBD1 (6 bases). Trimming removed 2 bases from V and 7 bases from J, with 13 bases in between. The CDR3 loop spans 15 amino acids. CDR1 is SGDLS and CDR2 is YYNGEE in the germline V gene.

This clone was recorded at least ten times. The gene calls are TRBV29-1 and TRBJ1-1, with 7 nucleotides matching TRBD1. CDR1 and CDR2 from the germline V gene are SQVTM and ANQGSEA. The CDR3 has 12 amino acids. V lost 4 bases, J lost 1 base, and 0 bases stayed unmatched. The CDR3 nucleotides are TGCAGCGTTGGGACAGGGAACACTGAAGCTTTCTTT. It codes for CSVGTGNTEAFF.

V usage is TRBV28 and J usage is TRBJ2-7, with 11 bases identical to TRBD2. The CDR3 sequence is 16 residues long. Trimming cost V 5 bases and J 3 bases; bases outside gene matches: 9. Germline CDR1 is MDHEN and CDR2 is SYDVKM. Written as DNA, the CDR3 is TGTGCCAGCAGTACACGACTAGCGGGGATACACTACGAGCAGTACTTC. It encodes CASSTRLAGIHYEQYF.

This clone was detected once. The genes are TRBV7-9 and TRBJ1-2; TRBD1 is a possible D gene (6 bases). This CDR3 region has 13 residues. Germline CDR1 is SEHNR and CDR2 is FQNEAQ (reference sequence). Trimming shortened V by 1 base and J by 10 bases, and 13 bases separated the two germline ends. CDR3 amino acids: CASSLGRQVDYTF. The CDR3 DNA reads TGTGCCAGCAGCTTAGGTCGACAGGTGGACTACACCTTC.

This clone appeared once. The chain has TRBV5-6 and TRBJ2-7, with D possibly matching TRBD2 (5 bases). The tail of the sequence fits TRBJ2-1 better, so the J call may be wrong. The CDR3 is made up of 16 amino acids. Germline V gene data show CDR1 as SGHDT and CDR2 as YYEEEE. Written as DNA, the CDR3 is TGTGCCAGCAGCTTGTATGCTAGCTTCGAAAGAAATGAGCAGTTCTTC. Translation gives CASSLYASFERNEQFF.

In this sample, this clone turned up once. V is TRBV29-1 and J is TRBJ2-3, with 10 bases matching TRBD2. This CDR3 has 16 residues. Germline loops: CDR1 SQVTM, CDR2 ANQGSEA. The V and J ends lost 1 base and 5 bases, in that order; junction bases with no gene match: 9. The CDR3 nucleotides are TGCAGCGTTGAAGTCACTAGCGGGGATTGGGGAGATACGCAGTATTTT. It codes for CSVEVTSGDWGDTQYF.

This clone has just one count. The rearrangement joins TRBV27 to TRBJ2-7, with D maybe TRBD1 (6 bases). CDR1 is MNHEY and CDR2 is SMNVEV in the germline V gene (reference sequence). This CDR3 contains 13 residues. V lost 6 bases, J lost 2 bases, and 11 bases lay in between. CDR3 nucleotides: TGTGCCAGCAGCTGGACAGTGGCCTACGAGCAGTACTTC. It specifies CASSWTVAYEQYF.

The CDR3 DNA sequence: TGTGCCAGTAGGACTTTTTTCAACTCCTATAATTCACCCCTCCACTTT. Translation gives CASRTFFNSYNSPLHF. The chain couples TRBV19 to TRBJ1-6; D gene uncertain. Germline assignment: CDR1 LNHDA and CDR2 SQIVND (reference sequence). This CDR3 has 16 amino acids. Trimming pared 6 bases from V and 0 bases from J, leaving 12 bases between.

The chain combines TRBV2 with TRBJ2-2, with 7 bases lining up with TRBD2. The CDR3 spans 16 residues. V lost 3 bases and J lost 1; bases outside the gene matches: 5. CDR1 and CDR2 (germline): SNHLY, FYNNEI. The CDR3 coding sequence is TGTGCCAGCAGTGACATCGGACTAGTGAACACCGGGGAGCTGTTTTTT. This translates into CASSDIGLVNTGELFF. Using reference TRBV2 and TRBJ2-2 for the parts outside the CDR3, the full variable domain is EPEVTQTPSHQVTQMGQEVILRCVPISNHLYFYWYRQILGQKVEFLVSFYNNEISEKSEIFDDQFSVERPDGSNFTLKIRSTKLEDSAMYFCASSDIGLVNTGELFFGEGSRLTVL.

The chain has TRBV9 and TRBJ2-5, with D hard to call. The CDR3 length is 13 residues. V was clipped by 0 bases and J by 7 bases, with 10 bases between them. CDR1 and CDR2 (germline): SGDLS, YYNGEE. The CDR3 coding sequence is TGTGCCAGCAGCGTAGACCCCTCGGGGACCCAGTACTTC. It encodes CASSVDPSGTQYF.

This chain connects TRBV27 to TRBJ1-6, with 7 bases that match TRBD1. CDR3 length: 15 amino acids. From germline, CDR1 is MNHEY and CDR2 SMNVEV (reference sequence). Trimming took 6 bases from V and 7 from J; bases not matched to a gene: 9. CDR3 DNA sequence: TGTGCCAGCAGCCCAGGCCAGGGGGTGAATTCACCCCTCCACTTT. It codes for CASSPGQGVNSPLHF.

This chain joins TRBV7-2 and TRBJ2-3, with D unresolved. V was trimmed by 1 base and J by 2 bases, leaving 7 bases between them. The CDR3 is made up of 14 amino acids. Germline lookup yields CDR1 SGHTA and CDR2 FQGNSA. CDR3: CASSLGAYTDTQYF. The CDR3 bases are TGTGCCAGCAGCTTAGGAGCGTACACAGATACGCAGTATTTT.

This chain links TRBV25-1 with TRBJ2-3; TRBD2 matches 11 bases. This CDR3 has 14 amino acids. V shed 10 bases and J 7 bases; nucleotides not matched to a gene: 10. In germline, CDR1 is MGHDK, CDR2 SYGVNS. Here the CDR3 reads CATHPGLAAYTQYF. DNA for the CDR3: TGTGCCACCCATCCGGGACTAGCGGCCTATACGCAGTATTTT.

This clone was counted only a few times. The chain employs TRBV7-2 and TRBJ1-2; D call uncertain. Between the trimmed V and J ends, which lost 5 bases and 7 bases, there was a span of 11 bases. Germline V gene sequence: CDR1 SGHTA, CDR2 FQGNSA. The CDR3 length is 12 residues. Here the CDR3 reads CASSHLRPGYTF. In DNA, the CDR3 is TGTGCCAGCAGCCATCTACGTCCTGGCTACACCTTC.

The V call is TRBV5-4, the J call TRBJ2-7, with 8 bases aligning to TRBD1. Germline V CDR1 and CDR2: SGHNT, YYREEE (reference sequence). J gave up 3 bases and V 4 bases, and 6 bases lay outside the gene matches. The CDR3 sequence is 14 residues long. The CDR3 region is CASSDYRGSYEQYF. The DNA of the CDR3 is TGTGCCAGCAGCGATTACAGGGGGAGCTACGAGCAGTACTTC.

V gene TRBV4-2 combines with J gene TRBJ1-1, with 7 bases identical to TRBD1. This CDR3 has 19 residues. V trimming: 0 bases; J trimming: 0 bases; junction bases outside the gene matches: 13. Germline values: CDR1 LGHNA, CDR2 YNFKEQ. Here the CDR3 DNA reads TGTGCCAGCAGCCAAGATGGGCAGGGGGTTACGGGGATGAACACTGAAGCTTTCTTT. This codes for CASSQDGQGVTGMNTEAFF.

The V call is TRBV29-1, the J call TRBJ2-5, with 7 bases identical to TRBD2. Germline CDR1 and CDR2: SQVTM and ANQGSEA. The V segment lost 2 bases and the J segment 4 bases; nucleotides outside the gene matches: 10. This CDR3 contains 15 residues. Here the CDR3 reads CSVEPREGPRETQYF. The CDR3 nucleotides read TGCAGCGTTGAACCGAGGGAGGGGCCCCGAGAGACCCAGTACTTC.